The source of this T cell receptor beta chain is a study of blood T cell repertoires in COVID-19 (dated by TCRdb to about 2020). Study-level background: Samples from collaborators originated in the United States, Italy and Spain and spanned both the acute and convalescent phases of COVID-19. The samples were drawn from the first 160 participants of the ongoing ImmuneRACE study and from some 1,300 subjects provided by 6 global collaborators. The material from the prospective study consisted of cDNA or gDNA derived from T cells, B-cell-depleted T cells, or PBMCs. The dataset comprised deeply sampled blood TCRbeta repertoires from subjects exposed to, actively infected with, or recovered from COVID-19. HLA class I and class II types, where available, came from metadata supplied by the sample provider rather than from assay-based typing. The repertoires were made available in a free public database intended to serve as a resource for research on the immune response to SARS-CoV-2. A de-identified subject ID, COVID-19 status, age in years and sex were almost always included in the sample metadata. Here is what the overall study found, with its caveats: Clinical and demographic metadata were provided uncurated, with the amount varying by source and participant.

TCRbeta CDR3 regions were amplified from genomic DNA using the immunoSEQ Assay, a bias-controlled multiplex PCR. Per the source publication's procedure: Nucleated cell counts per sample were estimated from amplification of reference gene primers within the assay. To quantify the absolute abundance of each unique TCRbeta CDR3 rearrangement, sequence reads were collapsed and filtered. For each sample, productive Simpson clonality was calculated as the square root of Simpson's diversity index across productive rearrangements. Held by TCRdb, this immuneACCESS table contains in-frame sequences only and omits some clones. Under half of the omission traces to an unresolved V gene where checked; the cause of the rest is unknown. The D gene and trimming were derived from the DNA, and the V and J assignments and clone size from that table. Recorded for this sample are about 300,000 clones; about 90% of them occurred a single time. Roughly 6.3% of the sample goes to the ten largest clones.

Note on this clone: Its specific antigen is unknown. It has no much larger one-base neighbor in the sample; base qualities were not kept.

One collaborating source in Seattle enrolled patients during active infection and followed them longitudinally through the course of disease. Each collaborating institution followed its own protocols to collect whole blood in K2EDTA tubes. For TCRbeta analysis, collaborators shipped samples as frozen whole blood, isolated PBMCs, or DNA extracted from either of those sample types. Material for sequencing was peripheral blood. The receptor's source is a woman between 50 and 59 years old with COVID-19, enrolled during active disease.

The DNA is TGCGCCAGCAGCCCGGACAGCCTCTCTGGAAACACCATATATTTT. Its protein is CASSPDSLSGNTIYF. The V and J segments used are TRBV5-1 and TRBJ1-3; tentative D gene TRBD1, with 6 bases matching. Per the germline V gene, SGHRS is the CDR1 and YFSETQ is the CDR2. The CDR3 starts with the cysteine, ends with the phenylalanine, and has 15 residues. CDR3 DNA only is kept here, 45 bases in frame from base 1. Trimming takes 4 bases from V and 0 bases from J, and the germline ends sit 11 bases apart.